A selection of T cell receptor beta chains follows, all from one sample in a study of blood T cell repertoires in COVID-19. Some clones are missing from TCRdb's copy, which holds only in-frame ones; the method was immunoSEQ multiplex PCR. The sample records 250,000 to 350,000 clones, more than 75% being singletons. Source material: PBMCs or T cells enriched from blood (not recorded which). The origin of the receptors is a man aged 60-69 years who had recovered from COVID-19. Both conserved end residues are part of each CDR3. A D gene is named only where the DNA matches it firmly. Part of the rows lack a size; the others show once, few, many or a class for expanded clones.

CDR3	DNA	D	V	J	size
CASSVGQGAQIPETQYF	TGTGCCAGCAGCGTAGGGCAGGGGGCGCAGATTCCGGAGACCCAGTACTTC	TRBD1	TRBV9	TRBJ2-5	.
CASSQSGRNTGELFF	TGTGCCAGCAGCCAAAGCGGGAGGAACACCGGGGAGCTGTTTTTT	TRBD2	TRBV4-2	TRBJ2-2	.
CASSGRGDEKLFF	TGTGCCAGCAGTGGCAGGGGGGATGAAAAACTGTTTTTT	TRBD1	TRBV12-3/TRBV12-4	TRBJ1-4	.
CSVRSLNGEKLFF	TGCAGCGTGCGTTCCTTAAACGGTGAAAAACTGTTTTTT	.	TRBV29-1	TRBJ1-4	once
CATSDPDYHEQYF	TGTGCCACCAGTGATCCCGACTACCACGAGCAGTACTTC	.	TRBV24-1	TRBJ2-7	few
CAGAGFDEQFF	TGTGCCGGAGCAGGGTTTGATGAGCAGTTCTTC	.	TRBV7-9	TRBJ2-1	.
CAWVTGTEAFF	TGTGCCTGGGTGACGGGGACTGAAGCTTTCTTT	.	TRBV30	TRBJ1-1	.
CASNTGARGYEQYF	TGTGCCAGCAACACAGGTGCTAGGGGGTACGAGCAGTACTTC	.	TRBV7-9	TRBJ2-7	.
CASSLGNQPQHF	TGTGCCAGCAGTCTCGGGAATCAGCCCCAGCATTTT	.	TRBV12-3/TRBV12-4	TRBJ1-5	.
CASRRGGTGNTIYF	TGTGCCAGCAGGAGGGGAGGCACTGGAAACACCATATATTTT	.	TRBV28	TRBJ1-3	once
CATSDSLASGEVPETQYF	TGTGCCACCAGTGATTCCCTCGCTAGCGGTGAGGTCCCAGAGACCCAGTACTTC	TRBD2	TRBV24-1	TRBJ2-5	.
CASSWGTGRNSPLHF	TGCGCCAGCAGCTGGGGGACAGGGCGAAATTCACCCCTCCACTTT	TRBD1	TRBV5-1	TRBJ1-6	.
CASSPSPYPNSPLHF	TGTGCCAGCAGCCCAAGTCCCTACCCCAATTCACCCCTCCACTTT	.	TRBV13	TRBJ1-6	once
CASSPGQTYNEQFF	TGCGCCAGCAGCCCGGGACAGACCTACAATGAGCAGTTCTTC	TRBD1	TRBV5-1	TRBJ2-1	.
CASSHAKQRTNEKLFF	TGTGCCAGCAGCCACGCAAAACAGCGGACTAATGAAAAACTGTTTTTT	.	TRBV3-1/TRBV3-2	TRBJ1-4	.
CASSPPDRVPYNEQFF	TGTGCCAGCTCACCACCGGACAGGGTCCCCTACAATGAGCAGTTCTTC	TRBD1	TRBV18	TRBJ2-1	.
CASSQDLAGDQPQHF	TGTGCCAGCAGCCAAGATCTGGCAGGGGATCAGCCCCAGCATTTT	.	TRBV4-2	TRBJ1-5	.
CASSLGLSEGPQHF	TGTGCCAGCAGCTTAGGTCTGAGCGAAGGGCCCCAGCATTTT	.	TRBV7-2	TRBJ1-5	.
CASSLGTSGRRYYNEQFF	TGTGCCAGCAGCTTGGGGACTAGCGGGAGAAGGTACTACAATGAGCAGTTCTTC	TRBD2	TRBV9	TRBJ2-1	.
CASSEIGTGRENTIYF	TGCGCCAGCAGTGAGATCGGGACAGGCAGGGAAAACACCATATATTTT	TRBD1	TRBV10-2	TRBJ1-3	.
CASSLVGASGGDSYNEQFF	TGTGCCAGCAGCTTAGTCGGGGCTAGCGGGGGGGACTCCTACAATGAGCAGTTCTTC	TRBD2	TRBV7-9	TRBJ2-1	.
CASSEALGQNSNQPQHF	TGTGCCAGCAGTGAAGCCCTCGGACAGAATAGCAATCAGCCCCAGCATTTT	.	TRBV6-1	TRBJ1-5	.
CASSLVRGQGNEKLFF	TGTGCCAGCAGCTTAGTTCGGGGACAGGGGAATGAAAAACTGTTTTTT	TRBD1	TRBV11-2	TRBJ1-4	.
CASSLWTGGKSEQFF	TGTGCCAGCAGTTTATGGACAGGGGGTAAGAGTGAGCAGTTCTTC	TRBD1	TRBV28	TRBJ2-1	once
CASSPRGGGAYEQYF	TGCGCCAGCAGCCCGCGGGGGGGTGGAGCATACGAGCAGTACTTC	TRBD2	TRBV4-1	TRBJ2-7	.
CASRGLGGNTEAFF	TGCGCCAGCAGGGGTCTGGGGGGGAACACTGAAGCTTTCTTT	.	TRBV4-1	TRBJ1-1	.
CASSQTGAREATEAFF	TGCGCCAGCAGCCAAACCGGGGCCAGGGAGGCCACTGAAGCTTTCTTT	.	TRBV4-1	TRBJ1-1	.
CASSSLAEKLFF	TGTGCCAGCAGCTCACTAGCGGAAAAACTGTTTTTT	.	TRBV7-9	TRBJ1-4	.
CASSSTGGQPQHF	TGTGCCAGCAGTTCGACAGGGGGCCAGCCCCAGCATTTT	TRBD1	TRBV6-1	TRBJ1-5	once
CAWIGVGSNEQFF	TGTGCCTGGATCGGGGTGGGATCCAATGAGCAGTTCTTC	.	TRBV30	TRBJ2-1	few
CASSSPAAGRNTIYF	TGTGCCAGCAGCTCCCCTGCGGCAGGGCGAAACACCATATATTTT	.	TRBV7-2	TRBJ1-3	.
CAWSPRGLYNEQFF	TGTGCCTGGAGTCCGCGGGGGCTTTACAATGAGCAGTTCTTC	.	TRBV30	TRBJ2-1	.
CASSPSLRVPISYEQYF	TGTGCCAGCAGTCCCTCGCTCAGGGTTCCAATCTCCTACGAGCAGTACTTC	.	TRBV6-2/TRBV6-3	TRBJ2-7	once
CASSLVRGGSSNQPQHF	TGTGCCAGCAGCTTGGTAAGAGGGGGAAGTAGCAATCAGCCCCAGCATTTT	.	TRBV5-8	TRBJ1-5	.
CASMGGYGYTF	TGTGCCAGCATGGGGGGCTATGGCTACACCTTC	.	TRBV27	TRBJ1-2	.
CSAGQGIGGYTF	TGCAGCGCGGGACAGGGGATCGGCGGCTACACCTTC	TRBD1	TRBV29-1	TRBJ1-2	.
CASSLVGGAGSPLHF	TGTGCCAGCAGCTTAGTTGGGGGAGCGGGGTCACCCCTCCACTTT	.	TRBV7-9	TRBJ1-6	.
CASSLVLEGRGGYTF	TGTGCCAGCAGCTTGGTCCTGGAGGGGCGCGGTGGCTACACCTTC	.	TRBV5-4	TRBJ1-2	.
CASSLKLESISAQHF	TGTGCCAGCAGCCTAAAATTGGAGTCCATTAGCGCCCAGCATTTT	.	TRBV2	TRBJ1-5	.
CASSIGGGTEYQPQHF	TGTGCCAGTAGTATAGGAGGAGGGACAGAATATCAGCCCCAGCATTTT	TRBD1	TRBV19	TRBJ1-5	few
CASSLTSGGNNEQFF	TGTGCCAGCAGCTTGACTAGCGGGGGAAACAATGAGCAGTTCTTC	TRBD2	TRBV5-6	TRBJ2-1	.
CASSRQGFETQYF	TGTGCCAGCAGCCGACAGGGCTTCGAGACCCAGTACTTC	TRBD1	TRBV11-2	TRBJ2-5	.
CASRRTGDNSPLHF	TGTGCCAGCCGAAGGACAGGGGACAATTCACCCCTCCACTTT	TRBD1	TRBV2	TRBJ1-6	.
CASSQGLQGAYEQYF	TGCGCCAGCAGCCAAGGTCTCCAGGGGGCCTACGAGCAGTACTTC	TRBD1	TRBV4-1	TRBJ2-7	.
CASSPDRGNYGYTF	TGTGCCAGCAGCCCGGACAGGGGTAACTATGGCTACACCTTC	TRBD1	TRBV11-1	TRBJ1-2	.
CASSPEVRGFYSPLHF	TGCGCCAGCAGCCCAGAGGTCAGGGGGTTTTATTCACCCCTCCACTTT	TRBD1	TRBV4-1	TRBJ1-6	.
CASSHTGSGRETQYF	TGTGCCAGCAGTCACACAGGGTCCGGGAGGGAGACCCAGTACTTC	.	TRBV6-2/TRBV6-3	TRBJ2-5	.
CASRSAGQQSNQPQHF	TGTGCCAGTAGGTCCGCGGGACAGCAAAGCAATCAGCCCCAGCATTTT	TRBD1	TRBV19	TRBJ1-5	once
CAISEGTGGTGELFF	TGTGCCATCAGTGAAGGGACAGGGGGCACCGGGGAGCTGTTTTTT	TRBD1	TRBV10-3	TRBJ2-2	.
CASSPQTDSSTGELFF	TGTGCCAGCTCACCACAAACGGACAGTTCAACCGGGGAGCTGTTTTTT	.	TRBV18	TRBJ2-2	.
CASSFPRAHEQYF	TGTGCCAGCAGCTTTCCCAGGGCCCACGAGCAGTACTTC	.	TRBV7-9	TRBJ2-7	.
CAISTLAGGPTYEQYF	TGTGCCATCAGTACACTAGCGGGGGGGCCCACTTACGAGCAGTACTTC	TRBD2	TRBV10-3	TRBJ2-7	once
CASSLAAGSTDTQYF	TGTGCCAGCAGCTTGGCTGCGGGAAGCACAGATACGCAGTATTTT	.	TRBV5-8	TRBJ2-3	.
CASSETGGQPQHF	TGTGCCAGCAGCGAGACAGGGGGGCAGCCCCAGCATTTT	TRBD1	TRBV7-2	TRBJ1-5	.
CASSLVRTSTDTQYF	TGTGCCAGCAGCTTAGTTAGGACTAGCACAGATACGCAGTATTTT	.	TRBV7-8	TRBJ2-3	.